The source of this T cell receptor (beta chain) is a study of early T cells in non-severe SARS-CoV-2 infection. The wider study: The chains were unpaired, and the sequenced material was bulk RNA from unsorted whole blood.

Unique molecular identifiers (one per individual cDNA molecule) were attached. TCRdb reprocessed the 5' RACE reads via MiXCR and lists one record per CDR3 protein. Among 45,000 or so distinct CDR3 sequences listed, roughly 7% were seen once. Findings of the study overall: Private and CD4 specificities were missed by VDJdb matching, which favored anti-spike CD8 responses.

This clonotype was seen more than once but under ten times. Its antigen is unidentified. The source of this sequence is an adult who was a healthcare worker with PCR-confirmed SARS-CoV-2 infection or an uninfected control (not recorded which). Specimen: whole blood.

The CDR3 DNA is TGCAGCGTTGGACCAAATGAGCAGTTCTTC. It specifies CSVGPNEQFF. The chain carries TRBV29-1 and TRBJ2-1; D ambiguous. The CDR3 runs 10 residues. Trimming stripped 4 bases from V and 7 bases from J, with 5 bases between. Germline CDR1 reads SQVTM; CDR2 reads ANQGSEA.